The clone carrying this T cell receptor beta chain was detected many times. This specimen belongs to a study of early T cells in non-severe SARS-CoV-2 infection. Tagging with unique molecular identifiers was applied to individual cDNA molecules. Via MiXCR, TCRdb re-called the 5' RACE reads, giving one row per CDR3 protein. The sample consists of 34,000 or so distinct CDR3 sequences, about 8.2% of them appearing once. V was cut by 3 bases and J by 0 bases, with 8 bases left in between. Germline lookup yields CDR1 LNHDA and CDR2 SQIVND (reference sequence). The CDR3 sequence is 14 residues long. The chain joins TRBV19 to TRBJ2-5, with no clear D. What was sequenced was whole blood. This receptor was identified in an adult who was a healthcare worker with PCR-confirmed SARS-CoV-2 infection or an uninfected control (not recorded which). In nucleotides, the CDR3 is TGTGCCAGTAGTATCGGGCAGTACCAAGAGACCCAGTACTTC. Translated, it gives CASSIGQYQETQYF.